This is a list of T cell receptor beta chains from one sample in a study of shared clonotypes between healthy human individuals. Assay used: immunoSEQ multiplex PCR; TCRdb lists only in-frame clones, some missing. The sample consists of some 200,000 clones, over 50% of them appearing once. The sequencing input was memory CD4+ T cells sorted from blood. These TCRs come from a young man in good health. Both conserved end residues are part of each CDR3. Each record gives: J gene, D gene, clone size, V gene, CDR3 protein, CDR3 DNA. The D gene is left open where the match is weak. Size is omitted from some rows. Given values are once, few, many or a class for expanded clones.

>TRBJ2-2|TRBD2|-|TRBV29-1
CSVEPSGRATGELFF
TGCAGCGTTGAACCTAGCGGGAGGGCCACCGGGGAGCTGTTTTTT
>TRBJ2-1|-|-|TRBV5-5
CASSLPGDNEQFF
TGTGCCAGCAGCTTGCCCGGCGACAATGAGCAGTTCTTC
>TRBJ1-2|-|-|TRBV5-1
CASSLEGTNGYTF
TGCGCCAGCAGCTTGGAAGGAACTAATGGCTACACCTTC
>TRBJ2-7|TRBD2|-|TRBV6-6
CAAGGGTYEQYF
TGTGCCGCGGGGGGGGGTACGTACGAGCAGTACTTC
>TRBJ1-1|-|-|TRBV6-1
CASSERSRNTEAFF
TGTGCCAGCAGTGAACGGTCGCGGAACACTGAAGCTTTCTTT
>TRBJ2-7|TRBD1|-|TRBV28
CASSLPGTGVHEQYF
TGTGCCAGCAGTTTACCCGGGACAGGGGTCCACGAGCAGTACTTC
>TRBJ1-3|-|once|TRBV5-8
CASSATRGNTIYF
TGTGCCAGCAGCGCGACCAGGGGCAACACCATATATTTT
>TRBJ2-7|-|few|TRBV20-1
CSAYNGAEQYF
TGCAGTGCTTATAACGGGGCCGAGCAGTACTTC
>TRBJ1-4|-|-|TRBV18
CASSPPSGRTNEKLFF
TGTGCCAGCTCACCACCCTCCGGCAGAACTAATGAAAAACTGTTTTTT
>TRBJ2-3|-|few|TRBV19
CASSIGRTARWDTQYF
TGTGCCAGTAGTATTGGCCGTACCGCCCGTTGGGATACGCAGTATTTT
>TRBJ2-1|-|-|TRBV18
CASSPPSAKGREQFF
TGTGCCAGCTCACCACCTAGCGCGAAGGGAAGGGAGCAGTTCTTC
>TRBJ1-1|-|few|TRBV19
CASSIVRGEAFF
TGTGCCAGTAGTATAGTCAGGGGAGAAGCTTTCTTT
>TRBJ1-5|-|few|TRBV7-8
CASSHSGLQPQHF
TGTGCCAGCAGCCATTCAGGGTTGCAGCCCCAGCATTTT
>TRBJ2-3|-|-|TRBV5-1
CASSGGGDWSADTQYF
TGCGCCAGCAGTGGAGGCGGGGACTGGTCCGCCGATACGCAGTATTTT
>TRBJ1-2|-|-|TRBV15
CATSREQGFYGYTF
TGTGCCACCAGCAGAGAACAGGGATTCTATGGCTACACCTTC
>TRBJ1-5|TRBD1|once|TRBV19
CASSSGTGTSQPQHF
TGTGCCAGTAGCAGCGGGACAGGGACATCTCAGCCCCAGCATTTT
>TRBJ2-2|TRBD2|-|TRBV4-2
CASSHGTSGTNTGELFF
TGTGCCAGCAGCCATGGGACTAGCGGGACGAACACCGGGGAGCTGTTTTTT
>TRBJ2-4|-|once|TRBV4-3
CASSRAGPGGADIQYF
TGCGCCAGCAGCCGGGCTGGCCCGGGGGGCGCTGACATTCAGTACTTC
>TRBJ2-1|-|-|TRBV20-1
CSAEERVEQFF
TGCAGTGCCGAAGAGAGGGTTGAGCAGTTCTTC
>TRBJ2-5|TRBD1|-|TRBV4-1
CASSQDFAGGLETQYF
TGCGCCAGCAGCCAAGATTTCGCAGGGGGTTTGGAGACCCAGTACTTC
>TRBJ1-1|TRBD1|few|TRBV19
CASQDRALNTEAFF
TGTGCCAGTCAGGACAGGGCATTGAACACTGAAGCTTTCTTT
>TRBJ1-5|-|-|TRBV6-1
CASSAIRNQPQHF
TGTGCCAGCAGTGCAATACGCAATCAGCCCCAGCATTTT
>TRBJ2-5|-|-|TRBV19
CASGGQGRQETQYF
TGTGCCAGTGGGGGTCAGGGGAGGCAAGAGACCCAGTACTTC
>TRBJ2-5|-|-|TRBV2
CASSVGYQETQYF
TGTGCCAGCAGTGTGGGTTATCAAGAGACCCAGTACTTC
>TRBJ2-2|-|-|TRBV6-6
CASSFKGGSAGELFF
TGTGCCAGCAGTTTCAAAGGGGGAAGCGCCGGGGAGCTGTTTTTT
>TRBJ2-7|TRBD2|-|TRBV7-9
CASSSATSGTYEQYF
TGTGCCAGCAGCTCAGCGACTAGCGGGACCTACGAGCAGTACTTC
>TRBJ1-2|-|-|TRBV7-9
CASSFSQSYGYTF
TGTGCCAGCAGCTTTAGCCAGAGCTATGGCTACACCTTC
>TRBJ2-3|TRBD2|-|TRBV27
CATLGPAGGTDTQYF
TGTGCCACCCTTGGCCCGGCGGGGGGCACAGATACGCAGTATTTT
>TRBJ2-7|-|few|TRBV7-2
CASSLIKGSGEQYF
TGTGCCAGCAGCTTAATAAAAGGGTCCGGCGAGCAGTACTTC
>TRBJ1-3|-|once|TRBV6-9
CASKAKVKIRGNTIYF
TGTGCCAGCAAGGCGAAGGTTAAGATCCGAGGAAACACCATATATTTT
>TRBJ2-5|TRBD1|once|TRBV11-3
CASSLAGDRGTAQYF
TGTGCCAGCAGCTTAGCAGGGGACAGGGGGACCGCCCAGTACTTC
>TRBJ1-2|-|-|TRBV28
CATATPGTYYGYTF
TGTGCCACCGCCACCCCAGGGACCTACTATGGCTACACCTTC
>TRBJ2-7|TRBD2|-|TRBV2
CASSLSGRETYEQYF
TGTGCCAGCAGTCTAAGCGGGAGGGAGACCTACGAGCAGTACTTC